These 22 T cell receptor beta chains share one sample of origin, sequenced in a study of T-cell memory formation after mild COVID-19. MiXCR, run by TCRdb on the 5' RACE reads, gives a single entry per CDR3 protein. This table holds hundreds of thousands of distinct CDR3 sequences, 20% found once. Sequenced sample: PBMCs or a T cell subset sorted from them (not recorded which). The receptors shown here come from an adult woman who had mild COVID-19 (a few samples of this study predate the infection). Cell type and time point are not known.

In its sample, this clonotype was seen a few times. The rearrangement links TRBV7-2 to TRBJ2-5; 9 bases map to TRBD2. This CDR3 contains 16 residues. The germline CDR1 and CDR2 sequences are SGHTA and FQGNSA. V trimming: 2 bases; J trimming: 5 bases; junction bases outside the gene matches: 9. The CDR3 here is CASSLIVAGVGETQYF. CDR3 DNA: TGTGCCAGCAGCTTAATCGTAGCGGGAGTCGGGGAGACCCAGTACTTC.

The chain links TRBV12-3 or TRBV12-4 to TRBJ2-1, with 10 nucleotides matching TRBD2. The CDR3 spans 14 residues. J gave up 4 bases and V 4 bases, and 1 base lay outside the gene matches. CDR3 protein: CASSYSGRYNEQFF. In DNA, the CDR3 is TGTGCCAGCAGTTATAGCGGGAGGTACAATGAGCAGTTCTTC.

This clonotype showed up just a few times. J is TRBJ2-7 and V is TRBV6-2 or TRBV6-3; D possibly uses TRBD1 or TRBD2 (6 bases each). The CDR3 is 13 amino acids. With 11 bases removed from V and 2 bases from J, the gap between germline ends came to 16 bases. CDR1 and CDR2 from the germline V gene are MNHEY and SVGEGT. The CDR3, as DNA: TGTGCCGCCCAAGGGGGGATCCCCTACGAGCAGTACTTC. Amino acids: CAAQGGIPYEQYF.

This clonotype has more than one count but fewer than ten. The V and J genes are TRBV12-3 or TRBV12-4 and TRBJ2-1; 11 bases fit TRBD2. J lost 9 bases, V lost 3 bases, and 7 bases had no gene match. The CDR3 contains 15 residues. CDR3: CASSLYVAGGGEQFF. The CDR3 coding sequence is TGTGCCAGCAGTTTGTATGTAGCGGGAGGGGGTGAGCAGTTCTTC.

This clonotype showed up just a few times. The chain links TRBV4-3 to TRBJ2-3; D not resolved. V shed 2 bases and J shed 1 base, with 10 bases lying between them. The CDR3 length is 15 residues. From germline, CDR1 is LGHNA and CDR2 YSLEER. CDR3 protein: CASSQTGTRTDTQYF. Written as DNA, the CDR3 is TGCGCCAGCAGCCAAACCGGAACCCGCACAGATACGCAGTATTTT.

This clonotype was counted at least ten times. V usage is TRBV12-3 or TRBV12-4 and J usage is TRBJ2-1; no reliable D call. There are 13 residues in the CDR3. The V end lost 6 bases, the J end lost 2 bases, and 8 bases lay between the germline ends. DNA of the CDR3: TGTGCCAGCAGCCCAGGCCCCTACAATGAGCAGTTCTTC. This translates into CASSPGPYNEQFF.

This clonotype came up a few times. The rearrangement uses TRBV19 and TRBJ2-7; TRBD1 matches at 9 bases. Germline CDR1 reads LNHDA; CDR2 reads SQIVND (reference sequence). Trimming at V came to 5 bases and at J to 2 bases, leaving 7 bases not matched to a gene. This CDR3 region has 15 residues. CDR3 in amino acids: CASSQGQGKAYEQYF. CDR3 DNA: TGTGCCAGTAGTCAAGGACAGGGGAAGGCCTACGAGCAGTACTTC.

The CDR3 nucleotides are TGTGCCACCAGCAGAACCCTCGGGGGTGAGCAGTTCTTC. Its translation is CATSRTLGGEQFF. This sequence joins TRBV15 and TRBJ2-1; D might be TRBD2 (6 bases). V was trimmed by 2 bases and J by 9 bases, leaving 11 bases between them. CDR3 length: 13 residues. Germline CDR1 reads LNHNV; CDR2 reads YYDKDF (reference sequence). Using reference TRBV15 and TRBJ2-1 for the parts outside the CDR3, the full variable domain is DAMVIQNPRYQVTQFGKPVTLSCSQTLNHNVMYWYQQKSSQAPKLLFHYYDKDFNNEADTPDNFQSRRPNTSFCFLDIRSPGLGDTAMYLCATSRTLGGEQFFGPGTRLTVL.

This clonotype was recorded at least ten times. The V call is TRBV29-1, the J call TRBJ2-1; a weak D match, TRBD2 (7 bases). The CDR3 is made up of 15 amino acids. The germline V and J ends were trimmed by 3 bases and 0 bases, with 12 bases remaining between them. Germline V gene sequence: CDR1 SQVTM, CDR2 ANQGSEA. Here the CDR3 DNA reads TGCAGCGTTGAGGGGGGCGGGAGCTCCTACAATGAGCAGTTCTTC. Protein product: CSVEGGGSSYNEQFF.

This clonotype came up a few times. The chain links TRBV3-1 to TRBJ2-7; TRBD1 is a possible D gene (6 bases). With 2 bases removed from V and 7 bases from J, the gap between germline ends came to 9 bases. The germline CDR1 and CDR2 sequences are LGHDT and YNNKEL (reference sequence). This CDR3 contains 12 residues. Here the CDR3 reads CASSQNRAEQYF. The DNA for the CDR3 is TGTGCCAGCAGCCAAAACAGGGCAGAGCAGTACTTC.

This chain joins TRBV2 and TRBJ1-1; perhaps TRBD1 as D (6 bases). V was trimmed by 6 bases and J by 7 bases, leaving 6 bases between them. Germline-derived CDR1 and CDR2 are SNHLY and FYNNEI. CDR3 length: 10 amino acids. The DNA for the CDR3 is TGTGCCAGCAGGGACAGTGAAGCTTTCTTT. Amino acids: CASRDSEAFF.

Only a few counts were recorded for this clonotype. The chain links TRBV7-8 to TRBJ1-1; the match to TRBD1 covers 7 bases. From germline, CDR1 is SGHVS and CDR2 FQNEAQ. The CDR3 runs to 15 residues. The V gene end was trimmed by 1 base and the J gene end by 4 bases; junction bases not matched to a gene: 6. The CDR3 DNA sequence: TGTGCCAGCAGCTTAGATTTACAGGGGAGCACTGAAGCTTTCTTT. Its translation: CASSLDLQGSTEAFF.

V is TRBV20-1 and J is TRBJ2-7; 7 bases fit TRBD1. The ends lost 5 bases at V and 3 bases at J; junction bases unmatched: 7. Germline lookup yields CDR1 DFQATT and CDR2 SNEGSKA (reference sequence). There are 13 residues in the CDR3. CDR3 DNA: TGCAGTGCTTGGGACAGATCTGGCTACGAGCAGTACTTC. Encoded protein: CSAWDRSGYEQYF.

This clonotype was counted at least ten times. The chain recombines TRBV9 with TRBJ1-4; 7 bases are a match to TRBD1. Trimming took 5 bases from V and 5 from J; bases not matched to a gene: 9. Germline CDR1 is SGDLS and CDR2 is YYNGEE. The CDR3 loop spans 15 amino acids. The CDR3 DNA sequence: TGTGCCAGCAGTCCTACCGGGACAGCGAATGAAAAACTGTTTTTT. This encodes CASSPTGTANEKLFF.

This clonotype came up a few times. The rearrangement joins TRBV10-3 to TRBJ1-3, with a possible D match to TRBD1 (6 bases). CDR1 and CDR2 from the germline V gene are ENHRY and SYGVKD. Trimming left V 9 bases short and J 1 base short, with 7 bases between. There are 12 residues in the CDR3. CDR3 amino acids: CAIQGSGNTIYF. The DNA for the CDR3 is TGTGCCATACAGGGTTCTGGAAACACCATATATTTT.

This clonotype was recorded once. The J gene is TRBJ2-3, the V gene TRBV4-2; tentatively, D is TRBD2 (7 bases). This CDR3 contains 16 residues. Germline V lookup: CDR1 LGHNA, CDR2 YNFKEQ. With 0 bases removed from V and 0 bases from J, the gap between germline ends came to 10 bases. CDR3 sequence reads: CASSQEGGRSTDTQYF. DNA for the CDR3: TGTGCCAGCAGCCAAGAGGGGGGGCGGAGCACAGATACGCAGTATTTT.

This clonotype came up a few times. The chain couples TRBV15 to TRBJ1-2; D unclear. The CDR3 length is 13 residues. Per germline, CDR1 LNHNV and CDR2 YYDKDF (reference sequence). The V gene lost 5 bases and the J gene lost 5 bases, with 12 bases spanning the gap. The CDR3 here is CATSATREYGYTF. CDR3 bases: TGTGCCACCAGCGCTACTAGGGAGTATGGCTACACCTTC.

This clonotype was found a few times. The chain couples TRBV7-8 to TRBJ2-6, with a weak D call TRBD1 (6 bases). Germline CDR1 is SGHVS and CDR2 is FQNEAQ. The CDR3 consists of 18 residues. V was pared by 5 bases and J by 0 bases, with 17 bases between. In nucleotides, the CDR3 is TGTGCCAGCAGCCTACTACAGGGCCCGACCTCTGGGGCCAACGTCCTGACTTTC. It specifies CASSLLQGPTSGANVLTF.

This clonotype was counted a few times. The rearrangement uses TRBV6-5 and TRBJ1-1; maybe TRBD1 (5 bases). V was pared by 2 bases and J by 1 base, with 14 bases between. CDR1 is MNHEY and CDR2 is SVGAGI in the germline V gene. The CDR3 runs to 16 residues. The DNA of the CDR3 is TGTGCCAGCAGTTACGACTCAGGGAGAAGGAACACTGAAGCTTTCTTT. It specifies CASSYDSGRRNTEAFF.

The sample holds a few counts of this clonotype. This chain uses TRBV7-8 with TRBJ1-2, with D perhaps TRBD1 (6 bases). The CDR3 loop spans 14 amino acids. Germline V gene data show CDR1 as SGHVS and CDR2 as FQNEAQ. Trimming left V 2 bases short and J 4 bases short, with 11 bases between. CDR3 in DNA: TGTGCCAGCAGCTTACGGGGGGCACGCTATGGCTACACCTTC. This translates into CASSLRGARYGYTF.

The chain uses TRBV5-1 and TRBJ1-2; 7 bases fit TRBD1. Germline V gives CDR1 SGHRS, CDR2 YFSETQ. The length of the CDR3 is 14 residues. V trimming: 4 bases; J trimming: 1 base; junction bases outside the gene matches: 4. The CDR3 sequence is CASSGTANNYGYTF. The CDR3, as DNA: TGCGCCAGCAGCGGGACAGCAAATAACTATGGCTACACCTTC. Combining the CDR3 with reference TRBV5-1 and TRBJ1-2 gives the whole variable domain KAGVTQTPRYLIKTRGQQVTLSCSPISGHRSVSWYQQTPGQGLQFLFEYFSETQRNKGNFPGRFSGRQFSNSRSEMNVSTLELGDSALYLCASSGTANNYGYTFGSGTRLTVV.

Only a few counts were recorded for this clonotype. The chain has TRBV20-1 and TRBJ2-1; 15 bases align to TRBD2. Looked up from germline, CDR1 is DFQATT and CDR2 is SNEGSKA (reference sequence). The CDR3 contains 19 residues. V shed 6 bases and J 8 bases; nucleotides not matched to a gene: 20. CDR3 sequence (DNA): TGCAGTGCCTTCTCGCCCGGACTAGCGGGAGGGCCACGGAGTCATGAGCAGTTCTTC. Translating it yields CSAFSPGLAGGPRSHEQFF.